The T cell receptor (beta chain) under discussion was sequenced for a study of blood T cell repertoires in COVID-19 (TCRdb year 2020). In the study overall: Samples from collaborators originated in the United States, Italy and Spain and spanned both the acute and convalescent phases of COVID-19. The prospective study material was composed of cDNA or gDNA derived from T cells, B-cell-depleted T cells, or PBMCs. Where HLA class I and class II types were available, the types were taken from metadata supplied by the sample provider, not from assay-based typing. Deeply sampled blood TCRbeta repertoires from subjects exposed to, actively infected with, or recovered from COVID-19 were included in the dataset. The sample metadata nearly always contained a de-identified subject ID, COVID-19 status, age in years and sex. Samples were obtained from the ongoing ImmuneRACE study (first 160 participants) and from over 1,000 subjects provided by 6 global collaborators. The repertoires were released in a freely available public database meant as a resource for research on the immune response to SARS-CoV-2. General findings and caveats noted by the study authors: Clinical and demographic metadata were provided uncurated, with the amount varying by source and participant.

From cysteine to phenylalanine, the CDR3 is 14 amino acids long. Just the 42-base CDR3 DNA is kept, in frame starting at base 1. The germline V gene specifies SGDLS as CDR1 and YYNGEE as CDR2. V and J lose 0 bases and 1 base, and a span of 7 bases separates them. Concerning this clone: What antigen it recognizes has not been identified. No per-base quality is available; no much larger clone lies one base away.

Each collaborating institution followed its own protocols to collect whole blood in K2EDTA tubes. For TCRbeta analysis, collaborator samples were shipped as frozen whole blood, as isolated PBMCs, or as DNA extracted from either sample type. TCRbeta CDR3 regions were amplified from genomic DNA by means of the immunoSEQ Assay, a bias-controlled multiplex PCR. Regarding the original processing steps: The number of nucleated cells in each sample was estimated by amplification of reference gene primers within the assay. Sequence reads were collapsed and filtered to measure the absolute abundance of every unique TCRbeta CDR3 rearrangement. For each sample, productive Simpson clonality was calculated by taking the square root of Simpson's diversity index across productive rearrangements. TCRdb re-hosts the immuneACCESS table, in-frame sequences only. Its copies lack some clones; in the studies checked, an unresolved V gene accounts for under half of them, and the cause for the rest is not known. V and J calls and clone size follow that table, whereas D and trimming were derived from the DNA. The sample table shows fewer than 75,000 clones, and about nine tenths are seen once. The top ten clonotypes cover almost 4.5% of the sample.

What was sequenced was peripheral blood. This receptor chain uses TRBV9 and TRBJ1-1, with TRBD1 as a weak D call on 5 bases. The receptor comes from a man between 50 and 59 years old with active COVID-19. The bases are TGTGCCAGCAGCGTAGCAGGGTCGAACACTGAAGCTTTCTTT. Its translation is CASSVAGSNTEAFF.